The 18 T cell receptor beta chains below come from one sample, sequenced in a study of shared clonotypes between healthy human individuals. The table came from immunoSEQ multiplex PCR; TCRdb's copy has only in-frame clones and leaves some out. Counted here are about 470,000 clones, roughly three quarters occurring once; the ten biggest clones make up under 15%. Material for sequencing was PBMCs. The receptors were gathered from a woman between 40 and 50 years old in good health. Some clones in this sample may be carry-over from other donors' samples.

This rearrangement joins TRBV2 to TRBJ2-5; D is perhaps TRBD1 (5 bases). Near its end, the DNA agrees better with TRBJ2-7, so the J call may be wrong. Germline V gene sequence: CDR1 SNHLY, CDR2 FYNNEI. The CDR3 runs to 13 residues. CDR3 coding DNA: TGTGCCAGCGGGGCACTCAACGGATACGAGCAGTACTTC. It codes for CASGALNGYEQYF.

The chain employs TRBV25-1 and TRBJ2-7; no clear D. This CDR3 has 11 residues. The V and J ends lost 6 bases and 2 bases respectively, with 5 bases between them. Germline V gene lookup returns CDR1 MGHDK and CDR2 SYGVNS. CDR3 sequence: CASREAYEQYF. In DNA form, the CDR3 reads TGTGCCAGCAGGGAAGCCTACGAGCAGTACTTC.

This chain uses TRBV6-5 with TRBJ1-1; TRBD1 is a possible D gene (6 bases). V was cut by 5 bases and J by 6 bases, with 13 bases left in between. The CDR3 length is 13 residues. CDR1 and CDR2 (germline): MNHEY, SVGAGI. This CDR3 reads CASSPPTGAEAFF. CDR3 nucleotides: TGTGCCAGCAGTCCCCCGACAGGCGCTGAAGCTTTCTTT.

Only one count was recorded for this clone. Other DNA sequences from this sample encode an identical CDR3 as well. CDR3 in amino acids: CASSSSGTYNEQFF. DNA for the CDR3: TGTGCCAGCAGCTCGAGTGGAACCTACAATGAGCAGTTCTTC. The chain employs TRBV11-2 and TRBJ2-1; D is undetermined. Trimming removed 4 bases at V and 2 bases at J, with 9 bases between. Per the germline V gene, CDR1 is SGHAT and CDR2 is FQNNGV. The CDR3 length is 14 residues. The whole variable domain, remainder taken from reference TRBV11-2 and TRBJ2-1, is EAGVAQSPRYKIIEKRQSVAFWCNPISGHATLYWYQQILGQGPKLLIQFQNNGVVDDSQLPKDRFSAERLKGVDSTLKIQPAKLEDSAVYLCASSSSGTYNEQFFGPGTRLTVL.

The rearrangement joins TRBV30 to TRBJ1-3; tentatively, D is TRBD1 (6 bases). The CDR3 extends over 17 amino acids. V shed 0 bases and J shed 0 bases, with 15 bases lying between them. Germline V gene sequence: CDR1 GTSNPN, CDR2 SVGIG (reference sequence). The CDR3 DNA sequence: TGTGCCTGGAGTGTACCAGGGACACGACACTCTGGAAACACCATATATTTT. Protein sequence: CAWSVPGTRHSGNTIYF.

This rearrangement joins TRBV5-6 to TRBJ2-3; unclear D gene. The CDR3 consists of 12 residues. Trimming left V 4 bases short and J 5 bases short, with 8 bases between. Per germline, CDR1 SGHDT and CDR2 YYEEEE. CDR3 in amino acids: CASSLDLDTQYF. In DNA, the CDR3 is TGTGCCAGCAGCCTTGACCTAGATACGCAGTATTTT.

This chain uses TRBV28 with TRBJ1-1, with a weak D call TRBD1 (6 bases). The CDR3 totals 13 residues. The V and J ends lost 6 bases and 1 base respectively, with 9 bases between them. Germline V gives CDR1 MDHEN, CDR2 SYDVKM. The CDR3 nucleotides read TGTGCCAGCAGGTCAGGGGCGAACACTGAAGCTTTCTTT. This encodes CASRSGANTEAFF.

As concerns this clone: The junction and the germline gene differ at one end; a read error may be behind it. The rearrangement uses TRBV5-1 and TRBJ2-7, with 8 bases aligning to TRBD1. This CDR3 has 13 amino acids. Germline V gene sequence: CDR1 SGHRS, CDR2 YFSETQ. Here the CDR3 reads CASSPGQSGTGFF. DNA for the CDR3: TGCGCCAGCAGCCCCGGGCAATCCGGGACAGGATTCTTC. The full variable domain, in which reference TRBV5-1 and TRBJ2-7 provide the parts outside the CDR3, is KAGVTQTPRYLIKTRGQQVTLSCSPISGHRSVSWYQQTPGQGLQFLFEYFSETQRNKGNFPGRFSGRQFSNSRSEMNVSTLELGDSALYLCASSPGQSGTGFFGPGTRLTVT.

V gene TRBV5-5 combines with J gene TRBJ2-7, with TRBD2 matching over 12 bases. Germline trimming cut 0 bases from V and 7 bases from J; bases unmatched to any gene: 11. The length of the CDR3 is 17 residues. Germline values: CDR1 SGHKS, CDR2 YYEKEE (reference sequence). CDR3 amino acids: CASSLGLAGGYLGEQYF. For the CDR3, the DNA is TGTGCCAGCAGCTTGGGGCTAGCGGGAGGGTACCTAGGGGAGCAGTACTTC.

The chain carries TRBV2 and TRBJ2-7; 9 bases line up with TRBD2. This CDR3 spans 14 amino acids. The V gene end was trimmed by 4 bases and the J gene end by 7 bases; junction bases not matched to a gene: 8. Germline CDR1 reads SNHLY; CDR2 reads FYNNEI. In DNA form, the CDR3 reads TGTGCCAGCAGTGCTAGCGGGGAGTCTGTGGAGCAGTACTTC. The encoded protein is CASSASGESVEQYF.

The V gene is TRBV15, the J gene TRBJ1-3; D perhaps matches TRBD1 (5 bases). Trimming cost V 2 bases and J 2 bases, with 19 bases left between them. Per the germline V gene, CDR1 is LNHNV and CDR2 is YYDKDF (reference sequence). The CDR3 is made up of 18 amino acids. The CDR3 DNA follows: TGTGCCACCAGCAGATCCCGGGGGGAGGGCCTCGCTGGAAACACCATATATTTT. Protein product: CATSRSRGEGLAGNTIYF.

The chain links TRBV5-5 to TRBJ2-3; D perhaps matches TRBD2 (5 bases). V lost 0 bases to trimming and J lost 10 bases, with 15 bases between them. Germline values: CDR1 SGHKS, CDR2 YYEKEE (reference sequence). This CDR3 comprises 14 residues. This chain's CDR3 is CASSLAGEGSPQYF. The CDR3 coding sequence is TGTGCCAGCAGCTTGGCAGGCGAGGGCTCCCCGCAGTATTTT.

This clone was picked up a small number of times. The chain combines TRBV7-9 with TRBJ2-1; D might be TRBD2 (6 bases). Germline CDR1 SEHNR, CDR2 FQNEAQ (reference sequence). The CDR3 extends over 16 amino acids. Deletions cut 4 bases from V and 5 bases from J, with 18 bases between. The chain's CDR3 is CASSSIGSGPNNEQFF. The CDR3 coding sequence is TGTGCCAGCAGCTCCATCGGTAGCGGACCAAACAATGAGCAGTTCTTC.

This chain links TRBV19 with TRBJ1-5, with D possibly being TRBD1 (5 bases). Germline CDR1 reads LNHDA; CDR2 reads SQIVND (reference sequence). The ends were cut back, 6 bases at V and 16 bases at J, with 22 bases in the middle. This CDR3 contains 13 residues. The CDR3 here is CASRLTMTDYCHF. The CDR3, as DNA: TGTGCCAGTAGACTAACGATGACAGACTACTGCCATTTT. The full variable domain, rest sourced from reference TRBV19 and TRBJ1-5, is DGGITQSPKYLFRKEGQNVTLSCEQNLNHDAMYWYRQDPGQGLRLIYYSQIVNDFQKGDIAEGYSVSREKKESFPLTVTSAQKNPTAFYLCASRLTMTDYCHFGDGTRLSIL.

V usage is TRBV5-1 and J usage is TRBJ1-1; 7 nucleotides match TRBD1. The CDR3 has 15 amino acids. Per the germline V gene, CDR1 is SGHRS and CDR2 is YFSETQ. The junction had 9 bases not matched to a gene; V was cut back by 4 bases and J by 3 bases. The CDR3 DNA follows: TGCGCCAGCAGCCCATCGACAGGGAGTTACACTGAAGCTTTCTTT. This sequence encodes CASSPSTGSYTEAFF.

This clone appeared once. The V call is TRBV6-6, the J call TRBJ2-3; D call uncertain. The germline V gene encodes CDR1 MNHNY and CDR2 SVGAGI (reference sequence). There are 15 residues in the CDR3. V lost 7 bases to trimming and J lost 0 bases, with 14 bases between them. The CDR3 protein is CASKNRRSSTDTQYF. The DNA for the CDR3 is TGTGCCAGCAAGAATAGACGATCTAGCACAGATACGCAGTATTTT.

This chain joins TRBV18 and TRBJ2-5, with D possibly being TRBD1 (6 bases). CDR1 is KGHSH and CDR2 is LQKENI in the germline V gene. The CDR3 consists of 14 residues. Trimming removed 3 bases at V and 3 bases at J, with 11 bases between. The CDR3 loop is CASSPAGVKETQYF. The CDR3 DNA follows: TGTGCCAGCTCACCGGCAGGGGTTAAAGAGACCCAGTACTTC. The full variable domain, in which reference TRBV18 and TRBJ2-5 provide the parts outside the CDR3, is NAGVMQNPRHLVRRRGQEARLRCSPMKGHSHVYWYRQLPEEGLKFMVYLQKENIIDESGMPKERFSAEFPKEGPSILRIQQVVRGDSAAYFCASSPAGVKETQYFGPGTRLLVL.

This clone was detected a few times. V usage is TRBV5-4 and J usage is TRBJ1-1; 7 bases map to TRBD1. V shed 8 bases and J 1 base; nucleotides not matched to a gene: 8. In germline, CDR1 is SGHNT, CDR2 YYREEE (reference sequence). This CDR3 is built from 14 residues. The CDR3 nucleotides read TGTGCCAGTAGGACAGGTGGGAAGAACACTGAAGCTTTCTTT. This codes for CASRTGGKNTEAFF.